This TCR beta chain emerged from a study of T cell responses to AZD1222 COVID-19 vaccine. The study, taken as a whole, reports: Following two doses of AZD1222, Spike-specific TCR breadth and depth rose. White British people made up most donors, females outnumbered males, and clonal diversity was possibly underestimated.

Second doses that came at about 4 or about 12 weeks were put together. This CDR3 region has 14 residues. Per germline, CDR1 MDHEN and CDR2 SYDVKM. V shed 3 bases, J shed 7 bases, and the junction held 4 bases outside the gene matches. TCRdb's copy holds only in-frame clones and misses some; the assay was immunoSEQ multiplex PCR. This repertoire shows 83,000 or so clones, around nine tenths found once; its top ten account for less than 9%. In this sample, this clone turned up a few times. The antigen remains undetermined. This chain links TRBV28 with TRBJ2-1, with 9 nucleotides matching TRBD2. This specimen was peripheral blood, taken 28 days after the second AZD1222 dose. The TCR originated in an adult who received the AZD1222 COVID-19 vaccine. In DNA form, the CDR3 reads TGTGCCAGCAGTTTCGTAACTAGCGGGAATGAGCAGTTCTTC. As protein: CASSFVTSGNEQFF.